This TCR beta chain was sequenced during a study of B cell selection in AIRE deficiency. TCRdb's copy holds only in-frame clones and misses some; the assay was immunoSEQ multiplex PCR. The sample holds 20,000 to 25,000 clones; about 96% are singletons and the top ten take approximately 0.31%. Germline V lookup: CDR1 SGHDT, CDR2 YYEEEE. V dropped 1 base and J dropped 4; count of bases not matched to a gene: 12. This CDR3 comprises 17 residues. General study points: Patient Tconv cells held 30% to 35% of Treg sequences shared by healthy donors. CDR3s were shorter in shared Treg sequences, reflecting few non-templated nucleotide insertions. TCRbeta-only data showed 36.6% of shared healthy Treg sequences in healthy Tconv.

About this clone itself: Its antigen is currently unknown.

CD4+CD127+ cells were sorted as the conventional CD4 T cells. The sample consisted of conventional CD4+ T cells sorted from PBMCs. The TCR sequence derives from a human donor with AIRE deficiency. The chain is built from TRBV5-6 and TRBJ2-7; 9 bases map to TRBD2. CDR3 in DNA: TGTGCCAGCAGCTTGTATGGCCCCGGGACTAGCTCATACGAGCAGTACTTC. Protein sequence: CASSLYGPGTSSYEQYF.